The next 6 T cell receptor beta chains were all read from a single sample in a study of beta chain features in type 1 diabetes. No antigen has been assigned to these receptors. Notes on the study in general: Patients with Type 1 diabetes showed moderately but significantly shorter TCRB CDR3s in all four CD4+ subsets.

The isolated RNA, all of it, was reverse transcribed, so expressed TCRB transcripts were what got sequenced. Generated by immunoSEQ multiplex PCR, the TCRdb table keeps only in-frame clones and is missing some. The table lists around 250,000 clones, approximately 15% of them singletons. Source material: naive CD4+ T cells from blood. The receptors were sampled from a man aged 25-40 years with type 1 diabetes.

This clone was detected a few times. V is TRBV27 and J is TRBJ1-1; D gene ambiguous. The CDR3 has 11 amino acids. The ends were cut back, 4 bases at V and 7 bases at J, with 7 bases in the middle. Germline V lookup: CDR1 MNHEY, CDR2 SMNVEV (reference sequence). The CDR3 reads CASSSSFEAFF. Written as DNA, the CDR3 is TGTGCCAGCAGTTCCAGTTTTGAAGCTTTCTTT.

The chain's CDR3 is CASSFSRYTEAFF. The CDR3 DNA is TGTGCCAGCAGTTTTTCGCGCTACACTGAAGCTTTCTTT. V and J are TRBV27 and TRBJ1-1; D is ambiguous. In germline, CDR1 is MNHEY, CDR2 SMNVEV (reference sequence). V was shortened by 3 bases and J by 3 bases, with 8 bases between the two germline ends. This CDR3 comprises 13 residues.

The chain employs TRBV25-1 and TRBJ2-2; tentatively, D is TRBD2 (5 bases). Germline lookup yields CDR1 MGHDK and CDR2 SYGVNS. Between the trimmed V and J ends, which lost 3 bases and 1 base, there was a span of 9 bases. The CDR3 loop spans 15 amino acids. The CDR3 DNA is TGTGCCAGCAGTGATCAGCGGAAGAACACCGGGGAGCTGTTTTTT. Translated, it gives CASSDQRKNTGELFF. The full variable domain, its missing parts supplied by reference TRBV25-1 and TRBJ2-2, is EADIYQTPRYLVIGTGKKITLECSQTMGHDKMYWYQQDPGMELHLIHYSYGVNSTEKGDLSSESTVSRIRTEHFPLTLESARPSHTSQYLCASSDQRKNTGELFFGEGSRLTVL.

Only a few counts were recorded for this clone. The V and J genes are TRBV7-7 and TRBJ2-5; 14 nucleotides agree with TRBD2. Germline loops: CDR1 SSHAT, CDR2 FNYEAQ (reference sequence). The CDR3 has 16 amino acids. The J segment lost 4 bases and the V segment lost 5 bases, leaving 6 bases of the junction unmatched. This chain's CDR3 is CASSPGTSGSRETQYF. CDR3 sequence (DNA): TGTGCCAGCAGCCCCGGGACTAGCGGGAGTAGAGAGACCCAGTACTTC.

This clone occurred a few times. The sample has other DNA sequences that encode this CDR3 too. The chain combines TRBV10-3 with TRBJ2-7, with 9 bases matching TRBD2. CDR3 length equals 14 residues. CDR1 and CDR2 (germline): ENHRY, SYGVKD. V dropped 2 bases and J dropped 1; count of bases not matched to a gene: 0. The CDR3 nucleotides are TGTGCCATCAGTGAGACTAGCGGGTCCTACGAGCAGTACTTC. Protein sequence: CAISETSGSYEQYF.

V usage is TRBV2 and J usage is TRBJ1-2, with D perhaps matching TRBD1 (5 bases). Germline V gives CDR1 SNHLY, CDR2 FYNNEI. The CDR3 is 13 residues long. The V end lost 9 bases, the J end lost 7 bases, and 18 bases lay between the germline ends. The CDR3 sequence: CARGGRGASGYTF. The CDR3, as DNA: TGTGCCAGGGGAGGAAGGGGCGCGAGTGGCTACACCTTC.